The clone carrying this TCR beta chain turned up a few times. The target antigen is unknown. The sample originates from a study of spatial heterogeneity in lung cancer. The time point was: sample taken at primary tumor resection. Whole RNA obtained from tumor, nontumor lung or frozen PBMC underwent sequencing without sorting. Per the germline V gene, CDR1 is MDHEN and CDR2 is SYDVKM. The CDR3 length is 18 residues. V was clipped by 7 bases and J by 1 base, with 20 bases between them. TCRdb independently ran MiXCR on the 5' RACE reads; one entry per CDR3 protein. There are about 39,000 distinct CDR3 sequences in the sample; less than 6% occur only once, and around a tenth lies in the top ten. Whole-study results and caveats: Ubiquitous expanded tumor TCRs appeared in blood more at resection than follow-up.

This clonotype was sampled from a male donor with early-stage non-small cell lung cancer. The starting material was PBMCs, obtained at surgery. The chain uses TRBV28 and TRBJ2-6; D remains ambiguous. Here the CDR3 reads CASTLGRTKRSGANVLTF. DNA of the CDR3: TGTGCCAGCACCCTCGGGCGTACGAAGAGGTCTGGGGCCAACGTCCTGACTTTC.